The present T cell receptor (beta chain) was sequenced within a study of spatial heterogeneity in lung cancer. Concerning this clonotype itself: The target antigen is unknown.

Each CDR3 protein is one row after TCRdb ran MiXCR on the 5' RACE reads. In the table there are some 2,700 distinct CDR3 sequences, under 15% of which are singletons. Time point reported: sample taken at primary tumor resection. Unsorted whole RNA of tumor, nontumor lung or frozen PBMC was sequenced. The donors were about 67 patients with non-small cell lung cancer that was early-stage and untreated. This CDR3 has 14 amino acids. V shed 4 bases and J shed 2 bases, with 12 bases lying between them. Looked up from germline, CDR1 is SQVTM and CDR2 is ANQGSEA. Study-level points and caveats: Expanded tumor TCRs that were ubiquitous appeared in blood more at resection than follow-up.

The receptor was derived from a male donor with early-stage non-small cell lung cancer. The rearrangement joins TRBV29-1 to TRBJ2-1, with unresolved D. Source: PBMCs, taken at surgery. In nucleotides, the CDR3 is TGCAGCGTTGTCACCCGTACCCCCTACAATGAGCAGTTCTTC. Residues: CSVVTRTPYNEQFF.